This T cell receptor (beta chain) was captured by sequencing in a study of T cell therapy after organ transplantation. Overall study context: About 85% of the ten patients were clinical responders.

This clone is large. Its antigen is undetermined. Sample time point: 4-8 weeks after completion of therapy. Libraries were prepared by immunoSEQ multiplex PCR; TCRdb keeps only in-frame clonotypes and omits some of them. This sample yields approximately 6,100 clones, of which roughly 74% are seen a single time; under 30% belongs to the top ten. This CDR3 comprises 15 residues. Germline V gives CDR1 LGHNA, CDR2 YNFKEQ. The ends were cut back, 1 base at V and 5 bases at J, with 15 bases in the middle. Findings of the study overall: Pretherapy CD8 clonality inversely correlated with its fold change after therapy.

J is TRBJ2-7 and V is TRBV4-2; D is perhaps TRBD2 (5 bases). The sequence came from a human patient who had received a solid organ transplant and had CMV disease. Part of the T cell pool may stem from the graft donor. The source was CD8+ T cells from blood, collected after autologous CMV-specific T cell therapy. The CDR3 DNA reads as TGTGCCAGCAGCCAAGTGCTAGCCGAAGAAAACGAGCAGTACTTC. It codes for CASSQVLAEENEQYF.